This T cell receptor beta chain emerged from a study of cytotoxic CD8 clonotypes in ibrutinib-treated CLL (dated by TCRdb to the early 2020s). As for the study more broadly: In this cohort, about 16 patients were treatment-naive and 11 to 12 were relapsed/refractory, while around 18 had unmutated IGHV. Responses were partial in roughly 25 patients and complete in 2; after median around 65 months follow-up, roughly 14 stayed in remission and roughly twelve progressed. An average of roughly 270,000 productive templates and tens of thousands of productive rearrangements was obtained per sample. Cryopreserved peripheral blood mononuclear cells were obtained prior to treatment, at the time of response, and at either disease progression or sustained remission. Patients were still on ibrutinib when every remission and progressive disease sample was collected. Longitudinal samples were obtainable from about 30% of the roughly 86 participants in the trial. Response samples were obtained after a median of around eleven months of treatment, with a range of roughly 6 to 40 months. Paper-wide results and their limitations: Baseline clonality exceeded that of age-matched healthy donors and correlated strongly with circulating CD8+ T-cell counts. Sampling times were not matched between patients in sustained remission and patients whose disease was progressing, and lymph node repertoires were not examined. Clonality increased at ibrutinib response, stayed stable in sustained remission, and fell back toward baseline at progression. Public clonotypes were found to be uncommon and were observed to contract or remain stable during treatment; the increase in clonality was shown to reflect expansion of private clonotypes at ibrutinib response.

With regard to this clone: Its antigen has not been determined. No much larger clone is present one base from it, and per-base qualities are unavailable.

As encoded in the germline V gene, CDR1 is SNHLY while CDR2 is FYNNEI. The V and J ends are trimmed by 6 bases and 0 bases, leaving 9 bases between them. The CDR3, from cysteine to phenylalanine, totals 13 residues. Only the CDR3 region is kept as DNA, spanning 39 bases read in frame from base 1. The sample's time point, from its label and the paper: about 11 months on ibrutinib. For TCR beta library preparation, around 1.8 micrograms of genomic DNA were extracted from the cryopreserved PBMCs. Longitudinal blood samples from CLL patients on ibrutinib monotherapy underwent high-throughput TCR beta sequencing. Patients were enrolled in a phase 2 open-label single-center ibrutinib monotherapy trial. On a MiSeq, deep resolution sequencing aimed for a depth between 1 in 1 million and 1 in 200,000 T cells, with each clonotype covered 10x on average. The immunoSEQ hsTCRB Kit was used to generate the TCR beta libraries. In the authors' own workflow: ImmunoSEQ Data Assistant and ImmunoSEQ Analyzer were used for data analysis, and V, D and J genes were assigned according to IMGT definitions. Clonality, which ranges from 0 to 1, was calculated by subtracting the normalized Shannon entropy of productive rearrangement frequencies from one. Only overrepresented clonotypes making up at least 0.05% of the repertoire of each patient were included in the public clonotype analysis. Repertoires from about a dozen age-matched healthy donors in immuneACCESS were used as clonality controls. TCRdb obtained this table from immuneACCESS and retained in-frame rearrangements with V and J assigned. These tables miss some clones; where compared with another copy, unresolved V genes account for less than half of the shortfall, and the remainder is unexplained. V, J and clone size are taken as reported in that table, and D and trimming were inferred from the DNA itself. Across this sample there are around 97,000 clones, with 70% to 80% seen only once. The biggest ten clones account for approximately 30% of the sample.

The receptor was derived from a human donor with chronic lymphocytic leukemia. The sample in question was PBMCs, obtained after 12 months of ibrutinib treatment. Recombination joined TRBV2 with TRBJ2-7; the D gene identity is not certain. CDR3 protein: CASSADLSYEQYF. The DNA is as follows: TGTGCCAGCAGCGCGGACCTCTCCTACGAGCAGTACTTC.